This TCR beta chain was profiled in a study of blood T cell repertoires in COVID-19. The CDR3 spans 15 residues. Germline assignment: CDR1 LNHDA and CDR2 SQIVND (reference sequence). J lost 3 bases, V lost 5 bases, and 7 bases had no gene match. Only in-frame clones appear in the TCRdb table, and some are missing; sequencing was by immunoSEQ multiplex PCR. The sample yields approximately 350,000 clones, approximately 87% seen once. The sample was peripheral blood. This chain joins TRBV19 and TRBJ2-7; 10 bases fit TRBD1. This sequence originates from a woman between 50 and 59 years old with COVID-19, enrolled during active disease. The CDR3, as DNA: TGTGCCAGTAGTGACTGGACAGGGGGAAACTACGAGCAGTACTTC. This translates into CASSDWTGGNYEQYF. Supplemented by reference TRBV19 and TRBJ2-7, the full variable domain reads DGGITQSPKYLFRKEGQNVTLSCEQNLNHDAMYWYRQDPGQGLRLIYYSQIVNDFQKGDIAEGYSVSREKKESFPLTVTSAQKNPTAFYLCASSDWTGGNYEQYFGPGTRLTVT.